Presented here are 7 T cell receptor beta chains from one specimen sequenced in a study of T cells after yellow fever vaccination. TCRdb re-called the 5' RACE reads through MiXCR, storing one row per CDR3 protein. The sample records 250,000 to 400,000 distinct CDR3 sequences, approximately 4.5% being singletons. The sample was PBMCs, taken 15 days after the yellow fever booster vaccination. The receptors come from a man between 18 and 29 years old who received the YFV17D yellow fever vaccine.

This clonotype was picked up many times. The genes are TRBV4-3 and TRBJ1-1; D perhaps matches TRBD1 (5 bases). This CDR3 is 15 amino acids long. Germline V gives CDR1 LGHNA, CDR2 YSLEER. Trimming left V 0 bases short and J 0 bases short, with 8 bases between. CDR3 protein: CASSQDNRMNTEAFF. In DNA form, the CDR3 reads TGCGCCAGCAGCCAAGACAACAGGATGAACACTGAAGCTTTCTTT.

This clonotype was seen a handful of times. The V call is TRBV5-1, the J call TRBJ2-1, with a possible D match to TRBD2 (6 bases). The V and J ends lost 4 bases and 7 bases respectively, with 18 bases between them. This CDR3 spans 15 amino acids. In germline, CDR1 is SGHRS, CDR2 YFSETQ. CDR3 sequence reads: CASSEREPAQNEQFF. For the CDR3, the DNA is TGCGCCAGCAGCGAACGGGAGCCAGCGCAGAATGAGCAGTTCTTC.

This clonotype was observed at least ten times. The chain employs TRBV25-1 and TRBJ1-5; D is unclear. Trimming cost V 1 base and J 5 bases, with 18 bases left between them. CDR3 length equals 17 residues. Germline CDR1 is MGHDK and CDR2 is SYGVNS. The chain's CDR3 is CASSEWRHPPDDQPQHF. The CDR3 bases are TGTGCCAGCAGTGAATGGAGACACCCTCCGGACGATCAGCCCCAGCATTTT.

At least ten counts were recorded for this clonotype. The chain recombines TRBV18 with TRBJ2-4; D possibly corresponds to TRBD1 (6 bases). The CDR3 is made up of 14 amino acids. CDR1 is KGHSH and CDR2 is LQKENI in the germline V gene. Trimming stripped 2 bases from V and 7 bases from J, with 12 bases between. The DNA for the CDR3 is TGTGCCAGCTCACCAGGGGGCCCCATGAACATTCAGTACTTC. Its protein product is CASSPGGPMNIQYF. The variable domain in full, with the rest retrieved from reference TRBV18 and TRBJ2-4, is NAGVMQNPRHLVRRRGQEARLRCSPMKGHSHVYWYRQLPEEGLKFMVYLQKENIIDESGMPKERFSAEFPKEGPSILRIQQVVRGDSAAYFCASSPGGPMNIQYFGAGTRLSVL.

This clonotype was recorded at least ten times. The chain couples TRBV4-3 to TRBJ1-4, with D unclear. V lost 0 bases and J lost 5, with 10 bases in between. The CDR3 is 15 amino acids. Germline V gene lookup returns CDR1 LGHNA and CDR2 YSLEER. The CDR3 coding sequence is TGCGCCAGCAGCCAAGATTCGGCCGCGAATGAAAAACTGTTTTTT. Protein: CASSQDSAANEKLFF.

This clonotype came up many times. The V gene is TRBV7-9, the J gene TRBJ2-3; 12 nucleotides align to TRBD2. The CDR3 has 15 amino acids. The germline CDR1 and CDR2 sequences are SEHNR and FQNEAQ (reference sequence). J lost 6 bases, V lost 5 bases, and 6 bases had no gene match. The CDR3: CASSLTGTSGDTQYF. The DNA for the CDR3 is TGTGCCAGCAGCCTCACAGGGACTAGCGGGGATACGCAGTATTTT. Filled out from reference TRBV7-9 and TRBJ2-3, the complete variable domain reads DTGVSQNPRHKITKRGQNVTFRCDPISEHNRLYWYRQTLGQGPEFLTYFQNEAQLEKSRLLSDRFSAERPKGSFSTLEIQRTEQGDSAMYLCASSLTGTSGDTQYFGPGTRLTVL.

The rearrangement links TRBV7-3 to TRBJ2-1; 10 nucleotides align to TRBD2. This CDR3 region has 16 residues. The ends lost 7 bases at V and 9 bases at J; junction bases unmatched: 15. Germline values: CDR1 SGHTA, CDR2 FQGTGA. CDR3 DNA sequence: TGTGCCAGCAAGCCCACCGGGACTAGCGTTGTGGGTGAGCAGTTCTTC. Its translation is CASKPTGTSVVGEQFF.